The next 25 T cell receptor beta chains were all read from a single sample in a study of low-dose radiotherapy and immunotherapy resistance in tumors. First-strand cDNA relied on TRAV- and TRBV-specific primers spanning alpha and beta chains. The PCR that amplified TCRs ran for around 22 cycles, relying on a constant-region primer and a V-primer adapter. TCRdb analysed the reads with MiXCR anew, one entry per CDR3 protein. The sample shows 80,000 to 95,000 distinct CDR3 sequences, 9.4% of them seen only once. Time point given: before trial treatment. The sequencing here drew on PBMCs, taken before treatment. These receptors came from a male donor with prostate cancer.

At least ten counts were recorded for this clonotype. The chain links TRBV28 to TRBJ2-7; TRBD1 matches 8 bases. Germline V lookup: CDR1 MDHEN, CDR2 SYDVKM. CDR3 length: 13 residues. Germline trimming cut 10 bases from V and 5 bases from J; bases unmatched to any gene: 10. This CDR3 is CATTSDRDNEQYF. The CDR3 DNA reads as TGTGCCACGACCTCGGACAGGGATAACGAGCAGTACTTC.

This clonotype was recorded many times. The chain joins TRBV4-3 to TRBJ2-7; D remains unclear. This CDR3 has 14 residues. V shed 0 bases and J shed 6 bases, with 12 bases lying between them. Per germline, CDR1 LGHNA and CDR2 YSLEER. The CDR3 reads CASSQDVLSPEQYF. The CDR3, as DNA: TGCGCCAGCAGCCAAGACGTCCTTTCCCCCGAGCAGTACTTC.

This clonotype was seen many times. This rearrangement joins TRBV5-1 to TRBJ2-1; D gene ambiguous. Germline loops: CDR1 SGHRS, CDR2 YFSETQ. The CDR3 spans 15 residues. V lost 0 bases and J 5 bases, leaving 12 bases between the germline ends. The CDR3 nucleotides read TGCGCCAGCAGCTTGGCTGGGATTAGAAACAATGAGCAGTTCTTC. It codes for CASSLAGIRNNEQFF.

This clonotype was seen ten or more times. This chain connects TRBV5-5 to TRBJ2-1, with a weak D call TRBD2 (5 bases). CDR3 length: 13 residues. Germline assignment: CDR1 SGHKS and CDR2 YYEKEE (reference sequence). V lost 6 bases and J lost 6, with 13 bases in between. For the CDR3, the DNA is TGTGCCAGCATCCCACCTAGCTCCAATGAGCAGTTCTTC. Its protein is CASIPPSSNEQFF. Full variable domain (remainder filled in from reference TRBV5-5 and TRBJ2-1): DAGVTQSPTHLIKTRGQQVTLRCSPISGHKSVSWYQQVLGQGPQFIFQYYEKEERGRGNFPDRFSARQFPNYSSELNVNALLLGDSALYLCASIPPSSNEQFFGPGTRLTVL.

This clonotype was counted many times. The chain combines TRBV11-3 with TRBJ1-3; 7 bases match TRBD1. The junction had 9 bases not matched to a gene; V was cut back by 5 bases and J by 2 bases. The CDR3 contains 16 residues. The germline gives CDR1 SGHNT, CDR2 YENEEA. The CDR3 region is CASSLGQAGTGNTIYF. CDR3 nucleotide sequence: TGTGCCAGCAGCCTCGGACAGGCGGGAACTGGAAACACCATATATTTT.

Ten or more counts support this clonotype. V and J are TRBV28 and TRBJ2-1, with D perhaps matching TRBD1 or TRBD2 (6 bases each). This CDR3 is built from 12 residues. The germline V and J ends were trimmed by 8 bases and 9 bases, with 14 bases remaining between them. Germline loops: CDR1 MDHEN, CDR2 SYDVKM. CDR3: CASSRGLGEQFF. Here the CDR3 DNA reads TGTGCCAGCTCCCGGGGGCTGGGTGAGCAGTTCTTC.

Ten or more counts support this clonotype. The chain carries TRBV29-1 and TRBJ2-7, with 7 bases identical to TRBD2. In germline, CDR1 is SQVTM, CDR2 ANQGSEA. V gave up 5 bases and J gave up 3 bases; unmatched junction bases: 4. CDR3 size: 12 residues. CDR3 loop: CSVLRGVYEQYF. The CDR3 region has the DNA TGCAGCGTTTTACGGGGGGTCTACGAGCAGTACTTC.

This clonotype occurred many times. This sequence joins TRBV6-6 and TRBJ1-5, with a tentative D call TRBD1 (6 bases). The CDR3 is 15 amino acids. Germline CDR1 is MNHNY and CDR2 is SVGAGI (reference sequence). V was cut by 6 bases and J by 1 base, with 13 bases left in between. Here the CDR3 DNA reads TGTGCCAGCAGCCCCCCAGGGGTGAGCAATCAGCCCCAGCATTTT. Protein sequence: CASSPPGVSNQPQHF.

This clonotype was seen ten or more times. This chain links TRBV13 with TRBJ1-4, with a weak D call TRBD1 (6 bases). This CDR3 has 16 residues. The V gene's germline CDR1 is PRHDT and CDR2 FYEKMQ (reference sequence). V lost 4 bases and J 5 bases, leaving 17 bases between the germline ends. For the CDR3, the DNA is TGTGCCAGCAGCTCCCGGAGGGGGGGCGCGAATGAAAAACTGTTTTTT. It translates to CASSSRRGGANEKLFF.

The sample holds many counts of this clonotype. The chain links TRBV12-5 to TRBJ2-1; 11 nucleotides agree with TRBD2. V lost 3 bases and J lost 8; bases outside the gene matches: 21. The CDR3 totals 20 residues. In germline, CDR1 is LGHNT, CDR2 FRNRAP. DNA of the CDR3: TGTGCTAGTGGTTTCCTCTTATTCCCGGGACTAGCGGATGGGTCGGATGAGCAGTTCTTC. Protein: CASGFLLFPGLADGSDEQFF.

In this sample, this clonotype turned up many times. The chain couples TRBV19 to TRBJ1-4, with D tentatively TRBD1 (6 bases). CDR3 length equals 16 residues. Per germline, CDR1 LNHDA and CDR2 SQIVND (reference sequence). Trimming cost V 0 bases and J 11 bases, with 19 bases left between them. The CDR3 protein is CASSIDAGALIVKLFF. The DNA of the CDR3 is TGTGCCAGTAGTATAGACGCGGGGGCACTGATCGTGAAACTGTTTTTT.

The chain uses TRBV9 and TRBJ2-1; 10 bases align to TRBD2. Germline V lookup: CDR1 SGDLS, CDR2 YYNGEE. This CDR3 is 15 amino acids long. J was trimmed by 4 bases and V by 4 bases; bases with no gene match: 5. CDR3 in amino acids: CASSPTSGTYNEQFF. The CDR3 DNA sequence: TGTGCCAGCAGCCCCACTAGCGGGACTTACAATGAGCAGTTCTTC.

Many counts were recorded for this clonotype. This rearrangement joins TRBV6-1 to TRBJ2-1; D possibly corresponds to TRBD1 (6 bases). The CDR3 is 18 residues long. Looked up from germline, CDR1 is MNHNS and CDR2 is SASEGT. V lost 1 base and J lost 6, with 22 bases in between. The CDR3, as DNA: TGTGCCAGCAGTGAAGGAGGGGGAAGGGGTCAATTGACCAATGAGCAGTTCTTC. It translates to CASSEGGGRGQLTNEQFF.

This clonotype was counted at least ten times. This sequence joins TRBV20-1 and TRBJ2-2, with D possibly being TRBD1 (5 bases). Germline-derived CDR1 and CDR2 are DFQATT and SNEGSKA (reference sequence). V lost 3 bases and J 4 bases, leaving 9 bases between the germline ends. The CDR3 has 13 amino acids. As DNA, the CDR3 is TGCAGTGCTAGGTACAGGTCCACCGGGGAGCTGTTTTTT. Encoded protein: CSARYRSTGELFF.

This clonotype showed up many times. The chain has TRBV2 and TRBJ1-6, with TRBD1 matching over 9 bases. The ends lost 7 bases at V and 7 bases at J; junction bases unmatched: 8. CDR1 SNHLY and CDR2 FYNNEI come from the germline V gene. CDR3 length: 15 residues. The CDR3 reads CASTRDRVANSPLHF. The CDR3 DNA reads as TGTGCCAGCACCCGGGACAGGGTCGCAAATTCACCCCTCCACTTT.

This clonotype was recorded many times. The rearrangement links TRBV28 to TRBJ1-1; TRBD1 matches at 7 bases. The J segment lost 4 bases and the V segment lost 5 bases, leaving 10 bases of the junction unmatched. CDR1 MDHEN and CDR2 SYDVKM come from the germline V gene. This CDR3 region has 15 residues. The CDR3 loop reads CASSGSTGRTTEAFF. The CDR3 DNA reads TGTGCCAGCAGTGGGTCGACAGGGAGGACCACTGAAGCTTTCTTT.

As concerns this clonotype: This likely stems from a read error, as it lies one base from a far larger clone. The genes are TRBV6-1 and TRBJ2-4, with TRBD2 matching over 9 bases. The closer fit of TRBJ2-1 to the DNA end suggests the J call may be wrong. Germline CDR1 is MNHNS and CDR2 is SASEGT. The CDR3 length is 17 residues. The CDR3 DNA sequence: TGTGCCAGCAGTCCCCCCCGGCGGGAGGGCTCCTACAATGAGCAGTTCTTC. Its translation is CASSPPRREGSYNEQFF.

The sample holds many counts of this clonotype. The chain carries TRBV4-1 and TRBJ1-5, with TRBD1 as a possible D gene (6 bases). The germline CDR1 and CDR2 sequences are MGHRA and YSYEKL. The CDR3 length is 14 residues. Trimming removed 0 bases at V and 5 bases at J, with 8 bases between. In DNA form, the CDR3 reads TGCGCCAGCAGCCAAGACAGGGGTTATCAGCCCCAGCATTTT. It encodes CASSQDRGYQPQHF.

In this sample, this clonotype turned up many times. The chain uses TRBV6-6 and TRBJ2-1; D is perhaps TRBD2 (5 bases). The CDR3 totals 13 residues. V was clipped by 2 bases and J by 7 bases, with 9 bases between them. Germline CDR1 is MNHNY and CDR2 is SVGAGI (reference sequence). The CDR3 sequence is CASSYSPGNEQFF. For the CDR3, the DNA is TGTGCCAGCAGTTACAGTCCGGGGAATGAGCAGTTCTTC.

There are many counts of this clonotype. This sequence joins TRBV4-2 and TRBJ2-5; D is uncertain. CDR1 and CDR2 (germline): LGHNA, YNFKEQ. Trimming took 4 bases from V and 5 from J, leaving 14 bases between them. The CDR3 extends over 14 amino acids. The CDR3 reads CASSPGPPPETQYF. In nucleotides, the CDR3 is TGTGCCAGCAGCCCCGGGCCCCCTCCGGAGACCCAGTACTTC.

This clonotype came up many times. This sequence joins TRBV28 and TRBJ2-7; 7 nucleotides match TRBD2. The ends lost 6 bases at V and 3 bases at J; junction bases unmatched: 5. There are 13 residues in the CDR3. CDR1 and CDR2 from the germline V gene are MDHEN and SYDVKM. This CDR3 is CASSGEGRYEQYF. The CDR3 bases are TGTGCCAGCAGCGGGGAGGGTCGCTACGAGCAGTACTTC.

In this sample, this clonotype turned up many times. This chain joins TRBV6-1 and TRBJ2-3, with a possible D match to TRBD2 (6 bases). Germline values: CDR1 MNHNS, CDR2 SASEGT. V shed 7 bases and J shed 4 bases, with 12 bases lying between them. CDR3 length equals 13 residues. The CDR3 nucleotides read TGTGCCAGCATCGGGAGCCGGGCAGATACGCAGTATTTT. Protein product: CASIGSRADTQYF.

V usage is TRBV6-5 and J usage is TRBJ2-7, with 7 bases fitting TRBD1. This CDR3 is built from 11 residues. Trimming removed 5 bases from V and 9 bases from J; junction bases left unmatched: 4. Looked up from germline, CDR1 is MNHEY and CDR2 is SVGAGI. The CDR3 sequence is CASSEDRRQYF. CDR3 nucleotides: TGTGCCAGCAGTGAGGACAGGCGGCAGTACTTC.

This clonotype was counted ten times or more. J is TRBJ2-7 and V is TRBV7-2; 7 bases map to TRBD2. Germline values: CDR1 SGHTA, CDR2 FQGNSA. This CDR3 comprises 15 residues. After removal of 5 bases from V and 8 bases from J, the junction contained 15 bases not matched to a gene. The CDR3 reads CASSPPLGGGRKQYF. In DNA form, the CDR3 reads TGTGCCAGCAGCCCACCCCTTGGGGGGGGAAGGAAGCAGTACTTC.

This clonotype is medium-sized (0.01 to 0.1%) by share. J is TRBJ2-1 and V is TRBV5-1; 14 nucleotides line up with TRBD2. V shed 0 bases and J 5 bases; nucleotides not matched to a gene: 7. The CDR3 runs 18 residues. Per germline, CDR1 SGHRS and CDR2 YFSETQ. The CDR3 is CASSLGMTSGRENNEQFF. CDR3 bases: TGCGCCAGCAGCTTGGGAATGACTAGCGGGAGGGAGAACAATGAGCAGTTCTTC.